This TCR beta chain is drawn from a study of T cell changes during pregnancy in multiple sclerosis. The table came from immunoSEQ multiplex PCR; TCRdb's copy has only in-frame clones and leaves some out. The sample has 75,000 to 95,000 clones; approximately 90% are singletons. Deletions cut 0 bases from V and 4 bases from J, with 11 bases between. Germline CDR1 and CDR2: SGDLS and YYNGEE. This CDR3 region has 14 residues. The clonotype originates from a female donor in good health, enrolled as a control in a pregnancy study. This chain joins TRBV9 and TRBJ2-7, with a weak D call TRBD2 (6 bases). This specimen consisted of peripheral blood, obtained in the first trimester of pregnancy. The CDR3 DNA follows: TGTGCCAGCAGCGTAGAATCGGGGACTTACGAGCAGTACTTC. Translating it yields CASSVESGTYEQYF.